These T cell receptor beta chains were read from a single sample in a study of blood T cells in healthy people across ages. Via MiXCR, TCRdb re-called the 5' RACE reads, giving one row per CDR3 protein. This sample has 1.5 million to 2 million distinct CDR3 sequences, with roughly 27% found just once. Sequencing input: blood. These receptors were collected from a woman aged 30 to 39 in good health. The CDR3 runs from the conserved cysteine through the conserved F or W. Each record gives: V gene, clone size, D gene, J gene, CDR3 protein, CDR3 DNA. The D gene is left open where the match is weak. Clone size appears in some rows only: once, few, many, or a class for an expanded clone.

v_call: TRBV27; clone_size: NA; d_call: TRBD1; j_call: TRBJ1-2; cdr3_aa: CASRRGQGVHGYTF; cdr3_nt: TGTGCCAGCAGGAGAGGACAGGGGGTCCATGGCTACACCTTC
v_call: TRBV14; clone_size: NA; d_call: NA; j_call: TRBJ1-1; cdr3_aa: CAGSLGMNTEAFF; cdr3_nt: TGTGCCGGCAGCCTAGGTATGAACACTGAAGCTTTCTTT
v_call: TRBV2; clone_size: NA; d_call: NA; j_call: TRBJ1-6; cdr3_aa: CASSVEQSDSNSPLHF; cdr3_nt: TGTGCCAGCAGTGTTGAACAGAGCGATAGCAATTCACCCCTCCACTTT
v_call: TRBV20-1; clone_size: few; d_call: NA; j_call: TRBJ1-2; cdr3_aa: CSARFEDYGYTF; cdr3_nt: TGCAGTGCTAGATTCGAGGATTATGGCTACACCTTC
v_call: TRBV5-5; clone_size: NA; d_call: NA; j_call: TRBJ2-2; cdr3_aa: CASSLTLRGELFF; cdr3_nt: TGTGCCAGCAGCCTGACCCTTCGAGGGGAGCTGTTTTTT
v_call: TRBV15; clone_size: NA; d_call: NA; j_call: TRBJ2-3; cdr3_aa: CATSSLYGLGGDTQYF; cdr3_nt: TGTGCCACCAGCAGCCTATACGGACTAGGGGGGGATACGCAGTATTTT
v_call: TRBV5-1; clone_size: few; d_call: TRBD2; j_call: TRBJ2-1; cdr3_aa: CASSVTVGLAGPSSYNEQFF; cdr3_nt: TGCGCCAGCAGCGTGACCGTGGGACTAGCGGGGCCGAGCTCCTACAATGAGCAGTTCTTC
v_call: TRBV7-2; clone_size: NA; d_call: NA; j_call: TRBJ2-5; cdr3_aa: CASSERRRETQYF; cdr3_nt: TGTGCCAGCAGTGAACGCCGTCGCGAGACCCAGTACTTC
v_call: TRBV10-3; clone_size: many; d_call: TRBD1; j_call: TRBJ2-4; cdr3_aa: CAISGAGGPKNIQYF; cdr3_nt: TGTGCCATCAGTGGGGCAGGGGGCCCTAAAAACATTCAGTACTTC
v_call: TRBV6-6; clone_size: few; d_call: TRBD1; j_call: TRBJ1-4; cdr3_aa: CASSYSLLQGDNEKLFF; cdr3_nt: TGTGCCAGCAGTTACTCCTTATTACAGGGGGATAATGAAAAACTGTTTTTT
v_call: TRBV5-1; clone_size: few; d_call: NA; j_call: TRBJ2-5; cdr3_aa: CASSLAQQGQETQYF; cdr3_nt: TGCGCCAGCAGCTTGGCCCAGCAGGGGCAAGAGACCCAGTACTTC
v_call: TRBV6-5; clone_size: few; d_call: TRBD1; j_call: TRBJ2-2; cdr3_aa: CASSYTTGGWNTGELFF; cdr3_nt: TGTGCCAGCAGTTACACGACAGGGGGCTGGAACACCGGGGAGCTGTTTTTT
v_call: TRBV5-1; clone_size: many; d_call: NA; j_call: TRBJ2-3; cdr3_aa: CASRETHTDTQYF; cdr3_nt: TGCGCCAGCAGGGAGACACATACAGATACGCAGTATTTT
v_call: TRBV24-1; clone_size: few; d_call: NA; j_call: TRBJ2-5; cdr3_aa: CATSDLRGYQETQYF; cdr3_nt: TGTGCCACCAGTGATTTGCGGGGGTACCAAGAGACCCAGTACTTC
v_call: TRBV20-1; clone_size: few; d_call: TRBD1; j_call: TRBJ2-7; cdr3_aa: CSASTGQGAHGYEQYF; cdr3_nt: TGCAGTGCTTCCACGGGACAGGGGGCGCATGGATACGAGCAGTACTTC
v_call: TRBV15; clone_size: NA; d_call: NA; j_call: TRBJ1-1; cdr3_aa: CATSRDERGNTEAFF; cdr3_nt: TGTGCCACCAGCAGGGACGAGCGGGGGAACACTGAAGCTTTCTTT
v_call: TRBV6-2/TRBV6-3; clone_size: few; d_call: NA; j_call: TRBJ1-5; cdr3_aa: CASSYDRGGYSNQPQHF; cdr3_nt: TGTGCTAGCAGTTACGACCGAGGCGGGTATAGCAATCAGCCCCAGCATTTT
v_call: TRBV6-2/TRBV6-3; clone_size: NA; d_call: TRBD2; j_call: TRBJ2-1; cdr3_aa: CASGQRELNEQFF; cdr3_nt: TGTGCCAGTGGCCAGCGGGAGTTGAATGAGCAGTTCTTC
v_call: TRBV27; clone_size: many; d_call: NA; j_call: TRBJ2-1; cdr3_aa: CASSYGQYNEQFF; cdr3_nt: TGTGCCAGCAGTTACGGGCAGTACAATGAGCAGTTCTTC
v_call: TRBV20-1; clone_size: NA; d_call: NA; j_call: TRBJ2-7; cdr3_aa: CSAQGTEIYEQYF; cdr3_nt: TGCAGTGCCCAAGGGACGGAGATCTACGAGCAGTACTTC
v_call: TRBV6-5; clone_size: NA; d_call: NA; j_call: TRBJ2-2; cdr3_aa: CASSYGTRGWNTGELFF; cdr3_nt: TGTGCCAGCAGTTACGGTACAAGGGGTTGGAACACCGGGGAGCTGTTTTTT
v_call: TRBV6-2/TRBV6-3; clone_size: few; d_call: NA; j_call: TRBJ2-7; cdr3_aa: CASSYPPEAAEQYF; cdr3_nt: TGTGCCAGCAGTTACCCCCCTGAGGCAGCAGAGCAGTACTTC
v_call: TRBV29-1; clone_size: few; d_call: TRBD2; j_call: TRBJ2-5; cdr3_aa: CGVAASGGLQETQYF; cdr3_nt: TGCGGCGTCGCAGCTAGCGGGGGACTCCAAGAGACCCAGTACTTC
v_call: TRBV20-1; clone_size: many; d_call: TRBD1; j_call: TRBJ2-6; cdr3_aa: CSARDRGPTGANVLTF; cdr3_nt: TGCAGTGCTAGGGACAGGGGACCGACTGGGGCCAACGTCCTGACTTTC
v_call: TRBV6-5; clone_size: few; d_call: NA; j_call: TRBJ1-4; cdr3_aa: CASSYPGGTNEKLFF; cdr3_nt: TGTGCCAGCAGTTACCCGGGTGGTACTAATGAAAAACTGTTTTTT
v_call: TRBV10-3; clone_size: NA; d_call: NA; j_call: TRBJ1-2; cdr3_aa: CATKEGNYGYTF; cdr3_nt: TGTGCCACCAAGGAGGGGAACTATGGCTACACCTTC
v_call: TRBV29-1; clone_size: few; d_call: NA; j_call: TRBJ2-3; cdr3_aa: CSVELGTITDTQYF; cdr3_nt: TGCAGCGTTGAGCTAGGGACGATCACAGATACGCAGTATTTT
v_call: TRBV6-6; clone_size: many; d_call: NA; j_call: TRBJ2-7; cdr3_aa: CASSPPGQAEQYF; cdr3_nt: TGTGCCAGCAGCCCTCCCGGCCAAGCTGAGCAGTACTTC
v_call: TRBV6-5; clone_size: few; d_call: TRBD1; j_call: TRBJ1-2; cdr3_aa: CASSYSGTGGAANYGYTF; cdr3_nt: TGTGCCAGCAGTTACTCGGGTACAGGGGGCGCAGCTAACTATGGCTACACCTTC
v_call: TRBV6-6; clone_size: NA; d_call: TRBD1; j_call: TRBJ2-5; cdr3_aa: CASSWDREQETQYF; cdr3_nt: TGTGCCAGCAGTTGGGACAGGGAACAAGAGACCCAGTACTTC
v_call: TRBV11-2; clone_size: many; d_call: NA; j_call: TRBJ2-4; cdr3_aa: CASSSGTMGWGQYF; cdr3_nt: TGTGCCAGCAGTTCCGGGACAATGGGTTGGGGGCAGTACTTC
v_call: TRBV6-6; clone_size: few; d_call: TRBD2; j_call: TRBJ2-1; cdr3_aa: CASSYGGGVDNEQFF; cdr3_nt: TGTGCCAGCAGTTATGGCGGGGGGGTCGACAATGAGCAGTTTTTC
v_call: TRBV10-3; clone_size: many; d_call: TRBD2; j_call: TRBJ2-7; cdr3_aa: CAISSGSSYEQYF; cdr3_nt: TGTGCCATCAGTAGCGGGAGCTCCTACGAGCAGTACTTC
v_call: TRBV15; clone_size: many; d_call: NA; j_call: TRBJ2-5; cdr3_aa: CATSRDGYLEETQYF; cdr3_nt: TGTGCCACCAGCAGAGATGGGTATTTGGAGGAGACCCAGTACTTC
v_call: TRBV14; clone_size: few; d_call: NA; j_call: TRBJ1-2; cdr3_aa: CASSPIGGKGYGYTF; cdr3_nt: TGTGCCAGCAGCCCCATCGGGGGAAAGGGCTATGGCTACACCTTC
v_call: TRBV18; clone_size: NA; d_call: TRBD1; j_call: TRBJ2-7; cdr3_aa: CASSTTGGQYEQYF; cdr3_nt: TGTGCCAGCTCGACTACAGGGGGCCAGTACGAGCAGTACTTC
v_call: TRBV6-2/TRBV6-3; clone_size: few; d_call: TRBD1; j_call: TRBJ2-1; cdr3_aa: CASTEGASYNEQFF; cdr3_nt: TGTGCCAGCACCGAGGGGGCATCCTACAATGAGCAGTTCTTC
v_call: TRBV6-5; clone_size: many; d_call: NA; j_call: TRBJ2-7; cdr3_aa: CASSPWTGRDEQYF; cdr3_nt: TGTGCCAGCAGTCCCTGGACAGGGAGGGACGAGCAGTACTTC
v_call: TRBV6-2/TRBV6-3; clone_size: many; d_call: NA; j_call: TRBJ2-7; cdr3_aa: CASSSSGVGYEQYF; cdr3_nt: TGTGCCAGCAGTTCGTCGGGAGTGGGCTACGAGCAGTACTTC
v_call: TRBV7-2; clone_size: many; d_call: NA; j_call: TRBJ2-5; cdr3_aa: CASSLAVVAGRTQYF; cdr3_nt: TGTGCCAGCAGCTTAGCGGTGGTGGCGGGGAGGACCCAGTACTTC
v_call: TRBV19; clone_size: few; d_call: NA; j_call: TRBJ1-5; cdr3_aa: CASGGRSAQPQHF; cdr3_nt: TGTGCCAGTGGAGGACGGAGCGCTCAGCCCCAGCATTTT
v_call: TRBV6-6; clone_size: NA; d_call: TRBD1; j_call: TRBJ1-2; cdr3_aa: CASSYQGADNYGYTF; cdr3_nt: TGTGCCAGCAGTTATCAGGGGGCAGATAACTATGGCTACACCTTC
v_call: TRBV12-3/TRBV12-4; clone_size: few; d_call: TRBD1; j_call: TRBJ2-3; cdr3_aa: CASSLVGRTGGSDTQYF; cdr3_nt: TGTGCCAGCAGTTTAGTAGGGAGGACAGGGGGCTCTGATACGCAGTATTTT
v_call: TRBV29-1; clone_size: few; d_call: TRBD1; j_call: TRBJ1-6; cdr3_aa: CSVDGTGRFPNSPLHF; cdr3_nt: TGCAGCGTTGACGGGACAGGGAGGTTTCCTAATTCACCCCTCCACTTT